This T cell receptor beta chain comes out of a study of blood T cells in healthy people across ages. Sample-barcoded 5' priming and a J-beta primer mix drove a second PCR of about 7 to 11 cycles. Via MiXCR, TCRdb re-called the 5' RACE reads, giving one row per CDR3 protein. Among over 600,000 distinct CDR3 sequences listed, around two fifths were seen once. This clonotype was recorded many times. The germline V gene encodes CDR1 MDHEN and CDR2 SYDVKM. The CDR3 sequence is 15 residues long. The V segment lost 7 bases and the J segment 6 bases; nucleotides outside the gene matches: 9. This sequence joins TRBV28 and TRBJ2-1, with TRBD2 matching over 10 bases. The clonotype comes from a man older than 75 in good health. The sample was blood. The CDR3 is CASKGSGRAFNEQFF. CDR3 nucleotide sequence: TGTGCCAGCAAAGGGAGCGGGAGGGCCTTCAATGAGCAGTTCTTC.